This T cell receptor beta chain derives from a study of blood T cell repertoires in COVID-19 (dated by TCRdb to about 2020). For the wider study: Collaborator samples came from the United States, Italy and Spain and covered acute and convalescent phases of COVID-19. The prospective study material was composed of cDNA or gDNA derived from T cells, B-cell-depleted T cells, or PBMCs. HLA class I and class II types, where available, came from metadata supplied by the sample provider rather than from assay-based typing. Sample metadata almost always included a de-identified subject ID, COVID-19 status, age in years and sex. Subjects who had been exposed to COVID-19, were actively infected with it, or had recovered from it provided the deeply sampled blood TCRbeta repertoires that made up the dataset. The repertoires were released in a freely available public database meant as a resource for research on the immune response to SARS-CoV-2. The samples were drawn from two sources: the first 160 participants of the ongoing ImmuneRACE study, and 1,254 subjects contributed by 6 global collaborators. Overall results and qualifications from the work: The amount of clinical and demographic metadata varied by source and participant and was provided uncurated.

In the case of this clone: The target of this receptor is not known. The input lacks base qualities; no much larger clone sits a single base away.

TCRbeta CDR3 regions were amplified from genomic DNA using the immunoSEQ Assay, a bias-controlled multiplex PCR. From the authors' description of their analysis: The number of nucleated cells in each sample was estimated by amplification of reference gene primers within the assay. To quantify the absolute abundance of each unique TCRbeta CDR3 rearrangement, sequence reads were collapsed and filtered. For each sample, productive Simpson clonality was calculated as the square root of Simpson's diversity index across productive rearrangements. Here the immuneACCESS table is served through TCRdb, limited to in-frame sequences with V and J called. Missing clones are a known gap in these copies; in checked studies unresolved V genes cover under half, and the rest lacks a known reason. That table gives V, J and clone size, and the DNA gave D and trimming. This sample holds around 100,000 clones; approximately 90% were observed only once. The ten largest make up about 2.5% of the sample.

Reading from cysteine to phenylalanine, the CDR3 counts 13 amino acids. Only the CDR3 DNA stays, 39 bases, in frame from base 1. Based on the germline V gene (reference sequence), the CDR1 and CDR2 sequences are MNHNY and SVGAGI. After removal of 8 bases from V and 6 bases from J, the junction retains 10 bases not matched to a gene. Collaborating institutions collected whole blood in K2EDTA tubes following their own protocols. Collaborator samples were shipped for TCRbeta analysis as frozen whole blood, isolated PBMCs, or DNA extracted from either sample type. In this chain, TRBV6-6 is recombined with TRBJ2-7; TRBD1 lines up with 7 middle nucleotides. Sequenced material: peripheral blood. This clonotype was sampled from a human donor with active COVID-19. The donor label of this sample is uncertain. For the CDR3, the sequence is CASERGQGSEQYF. The nucleotide sequence is given as TGTGCCAGCGAAAGGGGGCAGGGGAGCGAGCAGTACTTC.